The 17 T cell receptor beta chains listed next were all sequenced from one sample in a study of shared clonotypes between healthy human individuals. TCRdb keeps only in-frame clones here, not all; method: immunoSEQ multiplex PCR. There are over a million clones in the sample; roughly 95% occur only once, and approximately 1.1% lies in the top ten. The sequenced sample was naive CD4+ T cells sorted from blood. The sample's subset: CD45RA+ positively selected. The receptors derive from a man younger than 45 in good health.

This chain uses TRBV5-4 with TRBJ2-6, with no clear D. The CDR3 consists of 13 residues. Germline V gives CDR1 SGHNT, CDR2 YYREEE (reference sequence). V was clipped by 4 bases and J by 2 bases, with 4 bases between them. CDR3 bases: TGTGCCAGCAGCACCCCTGGGGCCAACGTCCTGACTTTC. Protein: CASSTPGANVLTF.

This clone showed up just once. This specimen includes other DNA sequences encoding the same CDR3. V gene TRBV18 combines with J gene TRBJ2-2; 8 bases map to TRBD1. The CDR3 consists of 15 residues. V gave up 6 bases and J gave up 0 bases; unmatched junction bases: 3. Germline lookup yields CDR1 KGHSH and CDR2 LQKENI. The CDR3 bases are TGTGCCAGCTCGCGGACAGGGCCGAACACCGGGGAGCTGTTTTTT. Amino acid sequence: CASSRTGPNTGELFF.

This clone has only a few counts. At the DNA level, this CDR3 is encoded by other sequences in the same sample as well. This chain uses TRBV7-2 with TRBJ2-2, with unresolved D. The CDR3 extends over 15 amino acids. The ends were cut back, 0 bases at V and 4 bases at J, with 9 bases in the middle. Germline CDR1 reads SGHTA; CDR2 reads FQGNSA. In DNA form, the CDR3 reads TGTGCCAGCAGCTTAGCAAGGGCTGGCACCGGGGAGCTGTTTTTT. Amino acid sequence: CASSLARAGTGELFF.

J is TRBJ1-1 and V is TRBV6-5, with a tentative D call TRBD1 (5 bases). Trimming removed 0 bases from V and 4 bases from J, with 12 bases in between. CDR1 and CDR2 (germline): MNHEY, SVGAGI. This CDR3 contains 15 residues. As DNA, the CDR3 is TGTGCCAGCAGTTACTCCAGCAGGGTCGGCACTGAAGCTTTCTTT. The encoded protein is CASSYSSRVGTEAFF.

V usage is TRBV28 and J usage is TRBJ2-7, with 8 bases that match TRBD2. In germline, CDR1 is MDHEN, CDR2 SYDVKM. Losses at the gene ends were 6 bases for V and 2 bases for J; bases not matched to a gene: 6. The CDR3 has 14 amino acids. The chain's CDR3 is CASRSLAGTYEQYF. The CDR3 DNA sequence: TGTGCCAGCAGATCCCTAGCGGGTACCTACGAGCAGTACTTC.

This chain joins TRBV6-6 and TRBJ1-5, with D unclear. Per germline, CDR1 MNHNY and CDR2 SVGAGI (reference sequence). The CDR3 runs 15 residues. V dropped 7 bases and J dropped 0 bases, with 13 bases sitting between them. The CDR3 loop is CASIDSGSSNQPQHF. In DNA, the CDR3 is TGTGCCAGCATTGACTCGGGGAGTAGCAATCAGCCCCAGCATTTT.

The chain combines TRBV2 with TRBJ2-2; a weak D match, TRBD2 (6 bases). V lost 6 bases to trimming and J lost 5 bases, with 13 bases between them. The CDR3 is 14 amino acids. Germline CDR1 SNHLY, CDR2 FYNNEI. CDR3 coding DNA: TGTGCCAGCAGAGGCCCCGGGGGAACCGGGGAGCTGTTTTTT. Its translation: CASRGPGGTGELFF.

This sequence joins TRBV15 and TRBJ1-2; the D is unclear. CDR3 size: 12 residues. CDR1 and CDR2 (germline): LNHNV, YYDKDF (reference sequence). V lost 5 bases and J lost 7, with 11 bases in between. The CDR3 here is CATSSRGPGYTF. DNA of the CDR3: TGTGCCACCAGCTCCCGGGGTCCTGGCTACACCTTC.

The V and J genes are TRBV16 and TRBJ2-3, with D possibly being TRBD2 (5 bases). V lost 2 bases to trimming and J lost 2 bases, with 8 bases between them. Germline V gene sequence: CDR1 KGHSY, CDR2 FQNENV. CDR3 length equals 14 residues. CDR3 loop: CASSQTRNTDTQYF. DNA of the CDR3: TGTGCCAGCAGCCAAACTAGGAACACAGATACGCAGTATTTT.

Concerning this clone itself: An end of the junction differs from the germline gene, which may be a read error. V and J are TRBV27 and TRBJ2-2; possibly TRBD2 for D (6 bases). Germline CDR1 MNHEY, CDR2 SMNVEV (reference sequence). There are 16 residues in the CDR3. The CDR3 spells CATSPVGLANTGELFF. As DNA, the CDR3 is TGTGCCACCTCCCCAGTAGGGCTAGCGAATACCGGGGAGCTGTTTTTT.

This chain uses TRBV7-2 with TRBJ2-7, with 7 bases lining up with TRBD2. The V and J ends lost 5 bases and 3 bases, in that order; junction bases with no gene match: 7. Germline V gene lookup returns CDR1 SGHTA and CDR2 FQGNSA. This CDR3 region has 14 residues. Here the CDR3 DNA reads TGTGCCAGCAGCATGACTAGCCCGAGCTACGAGCAGTACTTC. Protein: CASSMTSPSYEQYF.

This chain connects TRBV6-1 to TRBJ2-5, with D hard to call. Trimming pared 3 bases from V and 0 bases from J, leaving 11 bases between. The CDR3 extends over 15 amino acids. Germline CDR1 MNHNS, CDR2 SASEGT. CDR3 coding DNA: TGTGCCAGCAGTGAGGTGACCTGGTACCAAGAGACCCAGTACTTC. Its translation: CASSEVTWYQETQYF.

CDR3 residues: CASSSGTRVTGELFF. DNA of the CDR3: TGTGCCAGCAGCTCCGGGACCCGGGTCACCGGGGAGCTGTTTTTT. The chain uses TRBV5-4 and TRBJ2-2, with D tentatively TRBD1 or TRBD2 (5 bases each). Trimming took off 3 bases at V and 4 bases at J, with 13 bases between the two ends. The CDR3 extends over 15 amino acids. Per germline, CDR1 SGHNT and CDR2 YYREEE (reference sequence).

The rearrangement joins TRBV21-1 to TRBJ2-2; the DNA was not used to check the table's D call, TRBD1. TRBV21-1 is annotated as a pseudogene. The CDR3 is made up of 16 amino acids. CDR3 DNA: TGTGCCAGCACTGCAAAAGGGACAGGGAACACCGGGGAGCTGTTTTTT. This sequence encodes CASTAKGTGNTGELFF.

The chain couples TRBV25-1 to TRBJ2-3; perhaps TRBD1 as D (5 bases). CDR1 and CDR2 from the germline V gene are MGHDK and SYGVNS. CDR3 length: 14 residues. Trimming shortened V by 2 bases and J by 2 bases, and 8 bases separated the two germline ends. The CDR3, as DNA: TGTGCCAGCAGTGAACCCAGGGACACAGATACGCAGTATTTT. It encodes CASSEPRDTDTQYF.

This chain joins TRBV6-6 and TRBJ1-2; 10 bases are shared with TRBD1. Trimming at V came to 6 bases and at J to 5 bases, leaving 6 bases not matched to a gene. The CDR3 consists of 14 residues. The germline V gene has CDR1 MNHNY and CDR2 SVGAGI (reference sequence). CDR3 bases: TGTGCCAGCAGGGGGGACAGGGGAACTTATGGCTACACCTTC. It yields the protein CASRGDRGTYGYTF.

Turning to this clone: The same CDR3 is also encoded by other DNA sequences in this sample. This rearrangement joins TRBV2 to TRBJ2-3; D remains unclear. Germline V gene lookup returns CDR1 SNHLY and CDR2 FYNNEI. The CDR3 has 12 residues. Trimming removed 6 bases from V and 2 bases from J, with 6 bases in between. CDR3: CASSGDTDTQYF. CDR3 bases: TGTGCCAGCAGCGGAGACACAGATACGCAGTATTTT.